These 26 T cell receptor beta chains were sequenced from one sample in a study of CD8 T cells in ankylosing spondylitis (dated by TCRdb to the late 2010s). The protocol used for the library was 5' RACE. The reads were generated on an Illumina HiSeq 2500. The raw public data were reprocessed by TCRdb itself: fastp quality trimming at Q25, MiXCR clonotype calling, in-frame beta chains only. Entries are consolidated by CDR3 protein sequence, retaining the most common genes and DNA. The sample table lists about 240,000 distinct CDR3 sequences, about 10% of them with a count of one. The ten largest clones take up 6% to 8.5% of the sample. The source material was blood, either unsorted or a sorted T cell fraction (not recorded which). These receptors originate from a male donor with ankylosing spondylitis or in good health (not recorded which).

This clonotype was counted ten times or more. V is TRBV5-1 and J is TRBJ2-3, with D possibly being TRBD2 (5 bases). V lost 0 bases, J lost 5 bases, and 22 bases lay in between. The CDR3 has 18 residues. The V gene's germline CDR1 is SGHRS and CDR2 YFSETQ. The CDR3 DNA sequence: TGCGCCAGCAGCTTGGCCCCCTCCGGCCCCCCGGGGAAAGATACGCAGTATTTT. Protein: CASSLAPSGPPGKDTQYF.

There are a few counts of this clonotype. The V gene is TRBV7-9, the J gene TRBJ2-7; 10 nucleotides line up with TRBD1. The CDR3 consists of 13 residues. Germline assignment: CDR1 SEHNR and CDR2 FQNEAQ (reference sequence). V dropped 8 bases and J dropped 3; count of bases not matched to a gene: 4. This CDR3 is CASARTGGYEQYF. The CDR3 bases are TGTGCCAGCGCCCGGACAGGGGGCTACGAGCAGTACTTC.

This clonotype was seen a few times. The gene calls are TRBV20-1 and TRBJ2-1, with D hard to call. The CDR3 has 16 amino acids. The germline CDR1 and CDR2 sequences are DFQATT and SNEGSKA (reference sequence). Written as DNA, the CDR3 is TGCAGCTTCTGGCCCCTAAATGAAGCCGCGGACAATGAGCAGTTCTTC. Translated, it gives CSFWPLNEAADNEQFF.

This clonotype was picked up many times. The V and J genes are TRBV6-1 and TRBJ2-3, with TRBD2 matching over 13 bases. Germline CDR1 MNHNS, CDR2 SASEGT. The CDR3 extends over 16 amino acids. After removal of 6 bases from V and 3 bases from J, the junction contained 6 bases not matched to a gene. The CDR3 DNA reads TGTGCCAGCAGGCCTACTAGCGGGAGGGGTACAGATACGCAGTATTTT. Its translation: CASRPTSGRGTDTQYF.

The chain links TRBV7-8 to TRBJ2-7; TRBD1 or TRBD2 may be the D gene (6 bases each). CDR3 length: 15 amino acids. Germline CDR1 reads SGHVS; CDR2 reads FQNEAQ. Between the trimmed V and J ends, which lost 1 base and 4 bases, there was a span of 14 bases. Here the CDR3 DNA reads TGTGCCAGCAGCTTAGATGGGGGGCCGATTTACGAGCAGTACTTC. Amino acids: CASSLDGGPIYEQYF. Complete variable domain (other parts from reference TRBV7-8 and TRBJ2-7): GAGVSQSPRYKVAKRGQDVALRCDPISGHVSLFWYQQALGQGPEFLTYFQNEAQLDKSGLPSDRFFAERPEGSVSTLKIQRTQQEDSAVYLCASSLDGGPIYEQYFGPGTRLTVT.

This clonotype was seen a few times. The chain couples TRBV12-3 or TRBV12-4 to TRBJ2-4; D is perhaps TRBD1 or TRBD2 (6 bases each). The CDR3 runs 16 residues. V was clipped by 5 bases and J by 1 base, with 15 bases between them. The CDR3 is CASSPRRGGAKNIQYF. DNA for the CDR3: TGTGCCAGCAGTCCGAGGAGAGGGGGGGCCAAAAACATTCAGTACTTC.

This clonotype was seen many times. The chain links TRBV20-1 to TRBJ2-7; D possibly corresponds to TRBD2 (6 bases). From germline, CDR1 is DFQATT and CDR2 SNEGSKA (reference sequence). V gave up 2 bases and J gave up 6 bases, with 14 bases separating them. CDR3 size: 13 residues. The CDR3 coding sequence is TGCAGTGCTAGATATCCGGGAGTAGCCGAGCAGTACTTC. This translates into CSARYPGVAEQYF.

This clonotype was picked up many times. This chain connects TRBV7-6 to TRBJ1-1; D gene unclear. CDR3 length: 17 amino acids. Looked up from germline, CDR1 is SGHVS and CDR2 is FNYEAQ. V was clipped by 0 bases and J by 4 bases, with 18 bases between them. The CDR3 nucleotides are TGTGCCAGCAGCTTAGCGCCTAAAGGGCGAAAGGGCACTGAAGCTTTCTTT. This codes for CASSLAPKGRKGTEAFF.

This clonotype has ten or more counts. The rearrangement uses TRBV10-3 and TRBJ2-2; D remains unclear. V lost 4 bases and J lost 4, with 7 bases in between. There are 13 residues in the CDR3. Germline V gene sequence: CDR1 ENHRY, CDR2 SYGVKD. The CDR3, as DNA: TGTGCCATCAGTGTAGTATCCACCGGGGAGCTGTTTTTT. It specifies CAISVVSTGELFF.

This chain uses TRBV28 with TRBJ2-2; either TRBD1 or TRBD2 may fit D (5 bases each). Per germline, CDR1 MDHEN and CDR2 SYDVKM. The germline V and J ends were trimmed by 5 bases and 6 bases, with 16 bases remaining between them. The CDR3 is 15 amino acids. The CDR3 DNA follows: TGTGCCAGCAGTAATCCGGGGCGGGCACCCGGGGAGCTGTTTTTT. Amino acid sequence: CASSNPGRAPGELFF.

A note on this clonotype: A much larger clone sits a single nucleotide away, making a read error possible. V usage is TRBV12-3 or TRBV12-4 and J usage is TRBJ2-3; D remains unclear. The V end lost 4 bases, the J end lost 3 bases, and 8 bases lay between the germline ends. The length of the CDR3 is 13 residues. CDR3 sequence reads: CASSSTGTDTQYF. DNA for the CDR3: TGTGCCAGCAGTTCTACGGGTACAGATACGCAGTATTTT.

Details on this clonotype: Its ends do not fully match the called genes, so a read error is possible. The chain uses TRBV28 and TRBJ2-3; no reliable D call. The CDR3 length is 12 residues. From germline, CDR1 is MDHEN and CDR2 SYDVKM. DNA for the CDR3: TGTGTCAGCAGAGCCACACAGTATACGCAGTATTTT. This gives the protein CVSRATQYTQYF.

Only a few counts were recorded for this clonotype. V gene TRBV5-1 combines with J gene TRBJ2-5; D call uncertain. V lost 1 base and J lost 5, with 6 bases in between. In germline, CDR1 is SGHRS, CDR2 YFSETQ. This CDR3 comprises 12 residues. CDR3 sequence: CASSLSWETQYF. The DNA for the CDR3 is TGCGCCAGCAGCTTGTCATGGGAGACCCAGTACTTC.

This clonotype was detected many times. This chain connects TRBV5-1 to TRBJ2-1, with D unresolved. The V end was cut by 1 base, the J end by 10 bases, with 6 bases between. The CDR3 extends over 11 amino acids. From germline, CDR1 is SGHRS and CDR2 YFSETQ. The CDR3 DNA sequence: TGCGCCAGCAGCTTGAGTCGGGAGCAGTTCTTC. Protein sequence: CASSLSREQFF.

J is TRBJ2-2 and V is TRBV7-8; D remains unclear. This CDR3 spans 13 amino acids. Trimming left V 1 base short and J 10 bases short, with 10 bases between. The germline gives CDR1 SGHVS, CDR2 FQNEAQ. DNA for the CDR3: TGTGCCAGCAGCTTAGAAAGGGCTCAGGAGCTGTTTTTT. Translated: CASSLERAQELFF.

The chain carries TRBV28 and TRBJ2-2, with unresolved D. Trimming cost V 7 bases and J 7 bases, with 7 bases left between them. The germline V gene encodes CDR1 MDHEN and CDR2 SYDVKM. The CDR3 has 11 residues. In nucleotides, the CDR3 is TGTGCCAGCAACTCCGGCGGGGAGCTGTTTTTT. Protein product: CASNSGGELFF.

The V and J genes are TRBV3-1 and TRBJ2-1, with TRBD2 matching 9 bases. The ends lost 1 base at V and 14 bases at J; junction bases unmatched: 3. The CDR3 is 12 residues long. Germline V lookup: CDR1 LGHDT, CDR2 YNNKEL (reference sequence). The CDR3 bases are TGTGCCAGCAGCCAAGGACTAGCGGAGAAGTTCTTC. This sequence encodes CASSQGLAEKFF.

The chain uses TRBV5-5 and TRBJ2-1; D is possibly TRBD2 (5 bases). The germline gives CDR1 SGHKS, CDR2 YYEKEE (reference sequence). The CDR3 consists of 15 residues. The germline V and J ends were trimmed by 0 bases and 4 bases, with 11 bases remaining between them. The chain's CDR3 is CASSLEVGVYNEQFF. CDR3 DNA sequence: TGTGCCAGCAGCTTGGAGGTCGGGGTATACAATGAGCAGTTCTTC.

This clonotype was picked up many times. The chain joins TRBV4-1 to TRBJ2-1; 9 nucleotides match TRBD1. CDR3 length equals 15 residues. V gave up 6 bases and J gave up 7 bases; unmatched junction bases: 10. The germline gives CDR1 MGHRA, CDR2 YSYEKL. CDR3 sequence reads: CASSLGTGNENEQFF. The CDR3 bases are TGCGCCAGCAGTCTCGGGACAGGGAATGAAAATGAGCAGTTCTTC.

The table lists this clonotype with many counts. The chain links TRBV20-1 to TRBJ1-3; D unclear. CDR3 size: 14 residues. The germline CDR1 and CDR2 sequences are DFQATT and SNEGSKA (reference sequence). Trimming took 4 bases from V and 2 from J, leaving 12 bases between them. Here the CDR3 DNA reads TGCAGTGCTAATTACCTCTCGACTGGAAACACCATATATTTT. It translates to CSANYLSTGNTIYF.

In its sample, this clonotype was seen many times. Here the CDR3 DNA reads TGTGCCAGCAGCAGGGCCCCCCTGAGCTCCTACAATGAGCAGTTCTTC. Its translation: CASSRAPLSSYNEQFF. The chain uses TRBV9 and TRBJ2-1, with D unclear. The V and J ends lost 4 bases and 0 bases respectively, with 14 bases between them. The CDR3 length is 16 residues. Germline-derived CDR1 and CDR2 are SGDLS and YYNGEE.

The V gene is TRBV18, the J gene TRBJ1-1, with D unresolved. V lost 2 bases to trimming and J lost 7 bases, with 8 bases between them. The CDR3 has 12 residues. The germline V gene encodes CDR1 KGHSH and CDR2 LQKENI. The CDR3 coding sequence is TGTGCCAGCTCACCAATGACCAATGAAGCTTTCTTT. Translation: CASSPMTNEAFF.

This rearrangement joins TRBV29-1 to TRBJ1-2; the D gene is possibly TRBD1 (6 bases). The V and J ends lost 3 bases and 5 bases respectively, with 13 bases between them. This CDR3 has 13 residues. Germline CDR1 and CDR2: SQVTM and ANQGSEA. The CDR3 DNA follows: TGCAGCGTTGAGATGGCAGGGGAGTATGGCTACACCTTC. It specifies CSVEMAGEYGYTF. Using reference TRBV29-1 and TRBJ1-2 for the parts outside the CDR3, the full variable domain is SAVISQKPSRDICQRGTSLTIQCQVDSQVTMMFWYRQQPGQSLTLIATANQGSEATYESGFVIDKFPISRPNLTFSTLTVSNMSPEDSSIYLCSVEMAGEYGYTFGSGTRLTVV.

The chain recombines TRBV2 with TRBJ2-5, with a possible D match to TRBD2 (6 bases). This CDR3 region has 14 residues. In germline, CDR1 is SNHLY, CDR2 FYNNEI. V was clipped by 5 bases and J by 5 bases, with 15 bases between them. CDR3 DNA: TGTGCCAGCAGTAGGGTGACTAGTTTGGAGACCCAGTACTTC. Its protein product is CASSRVTSLETQYF.

The sample holds a few counts of this clonotype. An end of the junction does not agree with germline; a read error may underlie this. This chain joins TRBV7-4 and TRBJ2-7, with unresolved D. The CDR3 length is 13 residues. Germline CDR1 reads SGHVT; CDR2 reads SQSDAQ. The CDR3 nucleotides are TGTGCCAGCAGCTTTCCTTCGTCGGACGCCCGAGACTTC. Translating it yields CASSFPSSDARDF.

CDR3: CSARDIEGARETQYF. The CDR3 nucleotides are TGCAGTGCTAGAGATATCGAGGGGGCTCGTGAGACCCAGTACTTC. The rearrangement joins TRBV20-1 to TRBJ2-5; the match to TRBD1 covers 7 bases. Trimming removed 0 bases from V and 5 bases from J; junction bases left unmatched: 9. Germline CDR1 DFQATT, CDR2 SNEGSKA (reference sequence). CDR3 length: 15 residues.